The present entry profiles one TCR beta chain with its context. The antigen is not known. V was trimmed by 7 bases and J by 6 bases, leaving 10 bases between them. Germline values: CDR1 MNHEY, CDR2 SMNVEV (reference sequence). CDR3 length: 12 amino acids. The entry originates in a study of cytomegalovirus exposure and HLA in healthy donors. The method was immunoSEQ multiplex PCR; TCRdb's version includes in-frame clones alone and lacks a portion of them. The sample includes approximately 80,000 clones, under 95% of them seen just once. Overall study results and limits: Reports showed the classifier diagnosing cytomegalovirus status with high specificity and sensitivity.

The sample was PBMCs. The chain recombines TRBV27 with TRBJ2-1; D uncertain. The TCR was taken from a young woman in good health and CMV-seronegative. Here the CDR3 reads CASKSFGNEQFF. CDR3 in DNA: TGTGCCAGCAAATCTTTCGGCAATGAGCAGTTCTTC.